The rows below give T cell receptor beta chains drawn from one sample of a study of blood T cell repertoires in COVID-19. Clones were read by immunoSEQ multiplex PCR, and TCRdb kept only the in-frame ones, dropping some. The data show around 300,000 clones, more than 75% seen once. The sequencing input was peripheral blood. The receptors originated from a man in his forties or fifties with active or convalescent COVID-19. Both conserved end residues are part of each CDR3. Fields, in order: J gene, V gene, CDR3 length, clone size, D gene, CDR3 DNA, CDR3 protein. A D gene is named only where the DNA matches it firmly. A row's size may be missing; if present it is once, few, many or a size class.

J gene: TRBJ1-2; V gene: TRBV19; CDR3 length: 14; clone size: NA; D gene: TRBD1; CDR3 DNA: TGTGCCAGTAGTCCGACAGGGTTAGCCTATGGCTACACCTTC; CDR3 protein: CASSPTGLAYGYTF
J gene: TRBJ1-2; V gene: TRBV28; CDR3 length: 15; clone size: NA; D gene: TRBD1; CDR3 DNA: TGTGCCAGCAGTCGTCCCGGGACAGGGGGCTGGGGCTACACCTTC; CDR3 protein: CASSRPGTGGWGYTF
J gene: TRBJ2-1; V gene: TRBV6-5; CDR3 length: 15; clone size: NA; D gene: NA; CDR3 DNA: TGTGCCAGCAGTCCGGACAGTAGCTCCTACAATGAGCAGTTCTTC; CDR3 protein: CASSPDSSSYNEQFF
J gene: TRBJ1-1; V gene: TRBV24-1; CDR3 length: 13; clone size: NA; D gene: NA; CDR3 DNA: TGTGCCACCAGTGATTCGGGGGGCCGTGAAGCTTTCTTT; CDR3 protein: CATSDSGGREAFF
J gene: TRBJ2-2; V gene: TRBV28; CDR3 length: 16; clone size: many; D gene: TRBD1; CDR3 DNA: TGTGCCAGCAGCCCGGGACAGGGGGCTTGGACCGGGGAGCTGTTTTTT; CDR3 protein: CASSPGQGAWTGELFF
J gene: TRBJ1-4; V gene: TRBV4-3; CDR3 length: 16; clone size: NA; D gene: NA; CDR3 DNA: TGCGCCAGCAGCCAAGATTTGGGGGCAGGGGATGAAAAACTGTTTTTT; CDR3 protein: CASSQDLGAGDEKLFF
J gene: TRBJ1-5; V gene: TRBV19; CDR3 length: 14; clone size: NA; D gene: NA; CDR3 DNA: TGTGCCAGTAGTATATCCCTGCCCGGTCAGCCCCAGCATTTT; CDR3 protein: CASSISLPGQPQHF
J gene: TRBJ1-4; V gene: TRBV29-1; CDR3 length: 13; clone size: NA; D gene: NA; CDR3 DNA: TGCAGCGTAACAGAGAGTTCCAATGAAAAACTGTTTTTT; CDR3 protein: CSVTESSNEKLFF
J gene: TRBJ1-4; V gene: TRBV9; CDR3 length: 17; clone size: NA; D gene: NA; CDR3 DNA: TGTGCCAGCAGCGTAGGGCAGAACCCTGCAACTAATGAAAAACTGTTTTTT; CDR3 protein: CASSVGQNPATNEKLFF
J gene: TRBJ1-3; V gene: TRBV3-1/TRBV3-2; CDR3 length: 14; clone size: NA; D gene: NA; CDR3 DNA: TGTGCCAGCCATAATACCGGGACACTGAACACCATATATTTT; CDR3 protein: CASHNTGTLNTIYF
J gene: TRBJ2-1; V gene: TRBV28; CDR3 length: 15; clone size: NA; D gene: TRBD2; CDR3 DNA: TGTGCCAGCAGTTTTTCTAGCGGTCCTTACAATGAGCAGTTCTTC; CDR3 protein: CASSFSSGPYNEQFF
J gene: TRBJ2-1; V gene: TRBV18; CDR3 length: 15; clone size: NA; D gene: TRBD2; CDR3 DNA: TGTGCCAGCTCTCCCCAGCGGGGGGCCCACAATGAGCAGTTCTTC; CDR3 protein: CASSPQRGAHNEQFF
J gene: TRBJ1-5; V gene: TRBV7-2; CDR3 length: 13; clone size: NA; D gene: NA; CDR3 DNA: TGTGCCAGCAGCTTAGCCCTCAATCAGCCCCAGCATTTT; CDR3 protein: CASSLALNQPQHF
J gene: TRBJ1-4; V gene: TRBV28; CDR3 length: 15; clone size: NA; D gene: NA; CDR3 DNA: TGTGCCAGCAGTTTGGGGGGTGGAACTAATGAAAAACTGTTTTTT; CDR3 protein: CASSLGGGTNEKLFF
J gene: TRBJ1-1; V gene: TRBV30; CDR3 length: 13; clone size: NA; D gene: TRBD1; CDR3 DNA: TGTGCCTGGAGTGTAGACAGGGGGACTGAAGCTTTCTTT; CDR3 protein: CAWSVDRGTEAFF
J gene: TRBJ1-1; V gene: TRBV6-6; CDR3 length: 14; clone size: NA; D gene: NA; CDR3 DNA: TGTGCCAGCAGTTTCGAACTAGGGAACACTGAAGCTTTCTTT; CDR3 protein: CASSFELGNTEAFF
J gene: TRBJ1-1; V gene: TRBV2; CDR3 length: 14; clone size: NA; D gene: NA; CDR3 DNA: TGTGCCAGCTCACTCGGGGGGCCAGGGACTGAAGCTTTCTTT; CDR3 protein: CASSLGGPGTEAFF
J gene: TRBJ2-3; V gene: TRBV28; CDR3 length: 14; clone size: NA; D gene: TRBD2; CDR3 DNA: TGTGCCAGCAGGAAGCGGGGACCCACAGATACGCAGTATTTT; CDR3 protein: CASRKRGPTDTQYF
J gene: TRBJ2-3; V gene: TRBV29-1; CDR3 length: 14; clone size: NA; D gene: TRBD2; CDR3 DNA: TGCAGCGTCACAGCGGGGGGGCAGACAGATACGCAGTATTTT; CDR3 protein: CSVTAGGQTDTQYF
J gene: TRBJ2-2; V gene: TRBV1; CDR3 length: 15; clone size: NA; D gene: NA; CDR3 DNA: TGCACCAGCAGTAGGAGGGGCTATAACACCGGGGAGCTGTTTTTT; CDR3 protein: CTSSRRGYNTGELFF
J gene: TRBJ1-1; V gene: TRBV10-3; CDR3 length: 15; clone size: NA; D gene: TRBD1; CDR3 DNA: TGTGCCATCAGTGAATCGCGACAGGGTACGGCTGAAGCTTTCTTT; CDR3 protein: CAISESRQGTAEAFF
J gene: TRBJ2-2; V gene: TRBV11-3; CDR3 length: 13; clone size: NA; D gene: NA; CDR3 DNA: TGTGCCAGCAGCTCGACCGGGGGCGGGGAGCTGTTTTTT; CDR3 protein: CASSSTGGGELFF
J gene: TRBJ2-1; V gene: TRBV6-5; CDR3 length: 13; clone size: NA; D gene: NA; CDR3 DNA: TGTGCCAGCATTAAGACTTCTAGGGGTGAGCAGTTCTTC; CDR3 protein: CASIKTSRGEQFF
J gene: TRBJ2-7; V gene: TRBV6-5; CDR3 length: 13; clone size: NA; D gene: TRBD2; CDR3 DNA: TGTGTTATATGGGGGGGGGACCGCTACGAGCAGTACTTC; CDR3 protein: CVIWGGDRYEQYF
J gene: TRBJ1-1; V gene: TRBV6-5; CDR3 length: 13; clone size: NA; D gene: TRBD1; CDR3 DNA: TGTGCCAGCAGAGACAGGGGATTCACTGAAGCTTTCTTT; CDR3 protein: CASRDRGFTEAFF
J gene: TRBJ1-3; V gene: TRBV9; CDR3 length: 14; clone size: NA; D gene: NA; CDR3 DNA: TGTGCCAGCAGCCCCGAGGAGGGAGGAAACACCATATATTTT; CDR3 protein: CASSPEEGGNTIYF
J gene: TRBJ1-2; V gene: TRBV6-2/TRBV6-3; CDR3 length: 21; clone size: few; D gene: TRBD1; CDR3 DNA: TGTGCCAGCAGTTACCCTTCGTTATATCCGGGACAGGGTCATCATAACTATGGCTACACCTTC; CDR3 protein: CASSYPSLYPGQGHHNYGYTF
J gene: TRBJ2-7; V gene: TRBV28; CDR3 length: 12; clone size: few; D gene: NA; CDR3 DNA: TGTGCCAGCAGCCCCCTTAGCCACGAGCAGTACTTC; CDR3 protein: CASSPLSHEQYF
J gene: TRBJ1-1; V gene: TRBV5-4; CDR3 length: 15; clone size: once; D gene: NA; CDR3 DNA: TGTGCCAGCAGCTTGAGGAGGGGAGTGGGCACTGAAGCTTTCTTT; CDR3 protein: CASSLRRGVGTEAFF
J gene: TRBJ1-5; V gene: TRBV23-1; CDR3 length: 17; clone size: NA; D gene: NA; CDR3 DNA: TGCGCCAGCAGTCAATCGCAGGGGCAGATTAGCAATCAGCCCCAGCATTTT; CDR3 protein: CASSQSQGQISNQPQHF
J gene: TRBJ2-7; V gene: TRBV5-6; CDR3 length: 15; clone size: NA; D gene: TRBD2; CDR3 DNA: TGTGCCAGCAGCTTCATGCGGGAGGACCTGGGTGAGCAGTACTTC; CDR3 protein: CASSFMREDLGEQYF
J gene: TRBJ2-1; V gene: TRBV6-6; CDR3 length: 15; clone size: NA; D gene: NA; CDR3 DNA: TGTGCCAGCCATACGGGGGGCCTAACCTACAATGAGCAGTTCTTC; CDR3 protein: CASHTGGLTYNEQFF
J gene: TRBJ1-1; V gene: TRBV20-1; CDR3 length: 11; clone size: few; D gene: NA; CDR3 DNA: TGCAGTGCCCCCAGTTGGACTGAAGCTTTCTTT; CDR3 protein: CSAPSWTEAFF
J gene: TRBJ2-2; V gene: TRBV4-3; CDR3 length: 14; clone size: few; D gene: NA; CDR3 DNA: TGCGCCAGCAGCCTCGAGTCGAACACCGGGGAGCTGTTTTTT; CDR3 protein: CASSLESNTGELFF
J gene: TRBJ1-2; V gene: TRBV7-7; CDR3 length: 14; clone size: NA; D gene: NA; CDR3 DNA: TGTGCTAGCAGCTTAGGGACTGTTTCCTATGGCTACACCTTC; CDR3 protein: CASSLGTVSYGYTF
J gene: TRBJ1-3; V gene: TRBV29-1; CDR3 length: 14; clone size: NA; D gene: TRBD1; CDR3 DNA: TGCAGCGTTGGGACAGGGGACCCTGGAAACACCATATATTTT; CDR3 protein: CSVGTGDPGNTIYF
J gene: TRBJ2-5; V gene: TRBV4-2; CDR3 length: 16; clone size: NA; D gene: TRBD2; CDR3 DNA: TGTGCCAGCAGCCAAGGGAGCGGGGGGGCAGGGAAGACCCAGTACTTC; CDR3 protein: CASSQGSGGAGKTQYF
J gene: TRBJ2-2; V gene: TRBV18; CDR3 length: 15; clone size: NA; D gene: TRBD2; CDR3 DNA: TGTGCCAGCTCACGAGGACTAGCTCGCACCGGGGAGCTGTTTTTT; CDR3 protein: CASSRGLARTGELFF
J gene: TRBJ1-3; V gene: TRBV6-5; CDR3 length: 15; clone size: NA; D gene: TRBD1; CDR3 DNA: TGTGCCAGCGGCCGAGGGACAGGGCCAGGAAACACCATATATTTT; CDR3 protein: CASGRGTGPGNTIYF
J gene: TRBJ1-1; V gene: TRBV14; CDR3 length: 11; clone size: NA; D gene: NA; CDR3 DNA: TGTGCCAGCAGCCAAGGGCTTGGAGCTTTCTTT; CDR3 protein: CASSQGLGAFF
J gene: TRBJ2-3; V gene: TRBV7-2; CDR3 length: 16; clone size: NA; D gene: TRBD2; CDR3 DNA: TGTGCCAGCAGTCCTGGACTAGCGGGAGCTGGAGATACGCAGTATTTT; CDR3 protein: CASSPGLAGAGDTQYF
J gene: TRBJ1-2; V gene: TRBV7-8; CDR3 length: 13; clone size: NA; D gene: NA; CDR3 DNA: TGTGCCAGCAGCCCCGCGGGGTCCTATGGCTACACCTTC; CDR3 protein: CASSPAGSYGYTF
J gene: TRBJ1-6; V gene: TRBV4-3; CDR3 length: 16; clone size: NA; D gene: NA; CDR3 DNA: TGCGCCAGCAGCCTCTCCCGTCGGGTCTATAATTCACCCCTCCACTTT; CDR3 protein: CASSLSRRVYNSPLHF
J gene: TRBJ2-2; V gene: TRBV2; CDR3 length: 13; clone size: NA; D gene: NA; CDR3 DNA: TGTGCCAGCAGTCCCTTCTACACCGGGGAGCTGTTTTTT; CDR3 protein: CASSPFYTGELFF
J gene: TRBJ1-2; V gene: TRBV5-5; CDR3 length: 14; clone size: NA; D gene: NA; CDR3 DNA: TGTGCCAGCAGCGAATTTTCCGGGGGAGGAGGCTACACCTTC; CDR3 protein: CASSEFSGGGGYTF
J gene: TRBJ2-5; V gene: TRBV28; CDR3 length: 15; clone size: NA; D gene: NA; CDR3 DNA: TGTGCCAGCAGTTCTACAGGGGAGGCCCAAGAGACCCAGTACTTC; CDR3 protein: CASSSTGEAQETQYF
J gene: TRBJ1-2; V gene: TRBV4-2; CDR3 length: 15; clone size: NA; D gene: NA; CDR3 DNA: TGTGCCAGCAGCCAACCCACCGGAGGGTTGCATGGCTACACCTTC; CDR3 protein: CASSQPTGGLHGYTF
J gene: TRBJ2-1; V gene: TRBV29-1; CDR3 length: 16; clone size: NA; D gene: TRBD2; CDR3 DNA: TGCAGCGCCAAAAGGCTTAGACTAGCGGCTTACAATGAGCAGTTCTTC; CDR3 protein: CSAKRLRLAAYNEQFF
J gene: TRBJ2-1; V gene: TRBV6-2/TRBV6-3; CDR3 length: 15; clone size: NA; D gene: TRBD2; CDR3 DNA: TGTGCCAGCAGCCTCCCGGGACTAGCGGGGGGGCCAGGGTTCTTC; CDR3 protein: CASSLPGLAGGPGFF
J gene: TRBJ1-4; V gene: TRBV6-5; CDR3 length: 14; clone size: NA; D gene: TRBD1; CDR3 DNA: TGTGCCAGCAGTCCGGGACAGGGTAATGAAAAACTGTTTTTT; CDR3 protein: CASSPGQGNEKLFF
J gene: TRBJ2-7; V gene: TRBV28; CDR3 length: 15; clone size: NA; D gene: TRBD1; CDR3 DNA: TGTGCCAGCAGTACAATCGGGACAGGGGCGTACGAGCAGTACTTC; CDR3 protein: CASSTIGTGAYEQYF
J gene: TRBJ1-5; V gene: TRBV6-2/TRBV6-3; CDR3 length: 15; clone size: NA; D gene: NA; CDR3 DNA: TGTGCCAGCAGTTACGGTGGCGGTAGCAATCAGCCCCAGCATTTT; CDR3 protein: CASSYGGGSNQPQHF
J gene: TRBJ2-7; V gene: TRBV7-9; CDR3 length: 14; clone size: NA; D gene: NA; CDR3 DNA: TGTGCCAGCAGCTTAGGGGCAGGGGCCGGCGAGCAGTACTTC; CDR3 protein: CASSLGAGAGEQYF
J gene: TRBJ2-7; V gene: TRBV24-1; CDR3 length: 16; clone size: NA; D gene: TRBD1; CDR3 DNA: TGTGCCTCCAAATCCCTCGGGACAGGGGGCCCCTACGAGCAGTACTTC; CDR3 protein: CASKSLGTGGPYEQYF
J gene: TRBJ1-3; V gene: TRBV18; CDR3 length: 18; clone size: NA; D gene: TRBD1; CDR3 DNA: TGTGCCAGCTCACCACGCCCCGTCCTACAGGGGTCTGGAAACACCATATATTTT; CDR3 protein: CASSPRPVLQGSGNTIYF
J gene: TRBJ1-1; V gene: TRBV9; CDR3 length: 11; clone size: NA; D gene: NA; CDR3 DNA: TGTGCCAGAAAATTCGGGGGAAAGGCTTTCTTT; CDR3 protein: CARKFGGKAFF
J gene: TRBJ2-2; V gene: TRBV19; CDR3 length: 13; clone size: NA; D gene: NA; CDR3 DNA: TGTGCCAGTAGTGAGGTTTCCACCGGGGAGCTGTTTTTT; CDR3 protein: CASSEVSTGELFF
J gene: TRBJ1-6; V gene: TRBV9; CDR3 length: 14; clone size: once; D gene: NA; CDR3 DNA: TGTGCCAGCAGCCCCCGGGAATCTAATTCACCCCTCCACTTT; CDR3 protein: CASSPRESNSPLHF